These 19 T cell receptor beta chains share one sample of origin, sequenced in a study of cytomegalovirus exposure and HLA in healthy donors. Libraries were prepared by immunoSEQ multiplex PCR; TCRdb keeps only in-frame clonotypes and omits some of them. The sample lists more than 90,000 clones; under 95% were seen once. Input material: PBMCs. These receptors were obtained from a woman aged 25 to 39 in good health and CMV-seropositive.

The rearrangement uses TRBV4-1 and TRBJ1-1; 7 bases match TRBD1. Trimming cost V 3 bases and J 3 bases; bases outside gene matches: 4. This CDR3 contains 14 residues. Germline CDR1 and CDR2: MGHRA and YSYEKL. The CDR3, as DNA: TGCGCCAGCAGCCACGGACAGGACCACACTGAAGCTTTCTTT. Translating gives CASSHGQDHTEAFF.

This clone was seen only once. The chain uses TRBV13 and TRBJ2-1, with D perhaps matching TRBD2 (5 bases). Germline V lookup: CDR1 PRHDT, CDR2 FYEKMQ (reference sequence). The CDR3 is 17 amino acids. V shed 2 bases and J shed 0 bases, with 14 bases lying between them. The DNA of the CDR3 is TGTGCCAGCAGCTTATTACGGGGTCGGGACTCCTACAATGAGCAGTTCTTC. Translated: CASSLLRGRDSYNEQFF. Based on the CDR3 plus reference TRBV13 and TRBJ2-1, the full variable domain is AAGVIQSPRHLIKEKRETATLKCYPIPRHDTVYWYQQGPGQDPQFLISFYEKMQSDKGSIPDRFSAQQFSDYHSELNMSSLELGDSALYFCASSLLRGRDSYNEQFFGPGTRLTVL.

The chain has TRBV19 and TRBJ2-7, with TRBD1 matching over 7 bases. Germline V CDR1 and CDR2: LNHDA, SQIVND (reference sequence). The CDR3 is made up of 14 amino acids. After removal of 3 bases from V and 4 bases from J, the junction contained 6 bases not matched to a gene. CDR3 nucleotides: TGTGCCAGTAGTATTCGACAGGGACATTACGAGCAGTACTTC. Translation: CASSIRQGHYEQYF.

This chain joins TRBV29-1 and TRBJ2-1; tentative D call: TRBD1 (5 bases). Germline values: CDR1 SQVTM, CDR2 ANQGSEA. The CDR3 has 16 amino acids. V was clipped by 7 bases and J by 4 bases, with 23 bases between them. CDR3 sequence reads: CSGRVKESKMYNEQFF. In nucleotides, the CDR3 is TGCAGCGGCAGGGTGAAGGAATCGAAAATGTACAATGAGCAGTTCTTC.

This clone was recorded a few times. V gene TRBV5-1 combines with J gene TRBJ2-7; weak D call: TRBD2 (6 bases). The CDR3 has 14 amino acids. V was shortened by 4 bases and J by 5 bases, with 16 bases between the two germline ends. Germline CDR1 SGHRS, CDR2 YFSETQ. The CDR3 nucleotides read TGCGCCAGCAGCCTTGGGGGGAGAGGGGACGAGCAGTACTTC. Amino acid sequence: CASSLGGRGDEQYF.

The rearrangement uses TRBV7-2 and TRBJ2-1, with 7 bases identical to TRBD1. This CDR3 contains 16 residues. Germline V gene lookup returns CDR1 SGHTA and CDR2 FQGNSA. J lost 0 bases, V lost 6 bases, and 8 bases had no gene match. CDR3 DNA sequence: TGTGCCAGCAGAAAAAGCAGGGGGAACTCCTACAATGAGCAGTTCTTC. Residues: CASRKSRGNSYNEQFF.

The chain uses TRBV30 and TRBJ2-3; D ambiguous. The CDR3 is made up of 12 amino acids. CDR1 is GTSNPN and CDR2 is SVGIG in the germline V gene (reference sequence). V gave up 5 bases and J gave up 6 bases, with 12 bases separating them. CDR3 in DNA: TGTGCCTGGGATGACACCAGGGATACGCAGTATTTT. The encoded protein is CAWDDTRDTQYF. Based on the CDR3 plus reference TRBV30 and TRBJ2-3, the full variable domain is SQTIHQWPATLVQPVGSPLSLECTVEGTSNPNLYWYRQAAGRGLQLLFYSVGIGQISSEVPQNLSASRPQDRQFILSSKKLLLSDSGFYLCAWDDTRDTQYFGPGTRLTVL.

The V and J genes are TRBV28 and TRBJ1-5; perhaps TRBD1 as D (6 bases). CDR3 length: 14 amino acids. V lost 6 bases and J lost 4, with 13 bases in between. Germline CDR1 and CDR2: MDHEN and SYDVKM. The CDR3 region is CASRSTGPNQPQHF. The CDR3, as DNA: TGTGCCAGCAGATCCACAGGGCCAAATCAGCCCCAGCATTTT.

This clone was observed a few times. The chain uses TRBV9 and TRBJ2-2, with 9 bases matching TRBD2. This CDR3 has 16 amino acids. Germline loops: CDR1 SGDLS, CDR2 YYNGEE. With 0 bases clipped from V and 5 bases from J, the junction kept 5 bases outside the gene matches. The CDR3, as DNA: TGTGCCAGCAGCGTAGCCGGGCGGGAGGGAACCGGGGAGCTGTTTTTT. This encodes CASSVAGREGTGELFF.

The J gene is TRBJ1-2, the V gene TRBV7-9, with 7 bases identical to TRBD1. Trimming removed 0 bases from V and 6 bases from J; junction bases left unmatched: 10. Germline assignment: CDR1 SEHNR and CDR2 FQNEAQ (reference sequence). The CDR3 covers 16 residues. CDR3 sequence: CASSLAGQKDFHGYTF. CDR3 DNA: TGTGCCAGCAGCTTAGCGGGACAGAAGGATTTTCATGGCTACACCTTC.

Here the CDR3 DNA reads TGTGCCAGCAGTCCAACAGGGTCCGAGACCCAGTACTTC. Its translation: CASSPTGSETQYF. This chain joins TRBV28 and TRBJ2-5, with a possible D match to TRBD1 (6 bases). The length of the CDR3 is 13 residues. V gave up 5 bases and J gave up 5 bases, with 12 bases separating them. Germline lookup yields CDR1 MDHEN and CDR2 SYDVKM.

This clone was detected only once. The rearrangement uses TRBV7-9 and TRBJ2-5; D is ambiguous. Germline CDR1 is SEHNR and CDR2 is FQNEAQ (reference sequence). V gave up 5 bases and J gave up 3 bases, with 7 bases separating them. The CDR3 is 12 residues long. CDR3 in DNA: TGTGCCAGCAGCATCCGCGAAGAGACCCAGTACTTC. It yields the protein CASSIREETQYF.

V usage is TRBV15 and J usage is TRBJ1-4; 7 nucleotides agree with TRBD1. The V segment lost 1 base and the J segment 7 bases; nucleotides outside the gene matches: 6. CDR1 and CDR2 (germline): LNHNV, YYDKDF (reference sequence). This CDR3 is built from 15 residues. The CDR3 loop reads CATSRAGTDIEKLFF. The CDR3 bases are TGTGCCACCAGCAGAGCCGGGACAGACATTGAAAAACTGTTTTTT.

The rearrangement joins TRBV7-2 to TRBJ2-7; 14 bases agree with TRBD2. The germline V gene has CDR1 SGHTA and CDR2 FQGNSA. The CDR3 runs 16 residues. Trimming took 5 bases from V and 3 from J; bases not matched to a gene: 6. In nucleotides, the CDR3 is TGTGCCAGCAGCAATTATGGGACTAGCGGGAGCTACGAGCAGTACTTC. This gives the protein CASSNYGTSGSYEQYF. The variable domain in full, with the rest retrieved from reference TRBV7-2 and TRBJ2-7, is GAGVSQSPSNKVTEKGKDVELRCDPISGHTALYWYRQSLGQGLEFLIYFQGNSAPDKSGLPSDRFSAERTGGSVSTLTIQRTQQEDSAVYLCASSNYGTSGSYEQYFGPGTRLTVT.

V and J are TRBV7-9 and TRBJ2-6; D remains unclear. The CDR3 covers 15 residues. Germline CDR1 reads SEHNR; CDR2 reads FQNEAQ (reference sequence). Trimming shortened V by 3 bases and J by 5 bases, and 11 bases separated the two germline ends. CDR3 nucleotides: TGTGCCAGCAGCTTTCACCTACCCTGGGCCAACGTCCTGACTTTC. Protein sequence: CASSFHLPWANVLTF. The variable domain in full, with the rest retrieved from reference TRBV7-9 and TRBJ2-6, is DTGVSQNPRHKITKRGQNVTFRCDPISEHNRLYWYRQTLGQGPEFLTYFQNEAQLEKSRLLSDRFSAERPKGSFSTLEIQRTEQGDSAMYLCASSFHLPWANVLTFGAGSRLTVL.

The chain joins TRBV4-1 to TRBJ2-7; 8 nucleotides agree with TRBD1. Germline CDR1 and CDR2: MGHRA and YSYEKL. The J segment lost 6 bases and the V segment lost 1 base, leaving 14 bases of the junction unmatched. The CDR3 length is 17 residues. The CDR3 loop is CASSQGYFGTGRFEQYF. CDR3 bases: TGCGCCAGCAGCCAAGGCTATTTCGGGACAGGTCGGTTCGAGCAGTACTTC.

The rearrangement joins TRBV7-2 to TRBJ1-2; possibly TRBD1 for D (5 bases). The germline V and J ends were trimmed by 4 bases and 4 bases, with 13 bases remaining between them. The CDR3 contains 14 residues. Germline V gene sequence: CDR1 SGHTA, CDR2 FQGNSA. CDR3 DNA: TGTGCCAGCAGCTCAGGCGGAGGGGCCTATGGCTACACCTTC. The encoded protein is CASSSGGGAYGYTF.

The V gene is TRBV7-2, the J gene TRBJ2-7; TRBD1 aligns across 7 bases. The CDR3 is 15 amino acids. Germline values: CDR1 SGHTA, CDR2 FQGNSA. V lost 5 bases, J lost 3 bases, and 10 bases stayed unmatched. Here the CDR3 reads CASSPSSGTDYEQYF. The CDR3 nucleotides read TGTGCCAGCAGCCCCTCCTCAGGGACAGACTACGAGCAGTACTTC.

The J gene is TRBJ2-7, the V gene TRBV7-2; D gene unclear. Germline V gene sequence: CDR1 SGHTA, CDR2 FQGNSA. The CDR3 totals 14 residues. The germline V and J ends were trimmed by 1 base and 0 bases, with 7 bases remaining between them. CDR3 nucleotides: TGTGCCAGCAGCTTAGTGGTTAGCTCCTACGAGCAGTACTTC. This gives the protein CASSLVVSSYEQYF. Complete variable domain (other parts from reference TRBV7-2 and TRBJ2-7): GAGVSQSPSNKVTEKGKDVELRCDPISGHTALYWYRQSLGQGLEFLIYFQGNSAPDKSGLPSDRFSAERTGGSVSTLTIQRTQQEDSAVYLCASSLVVSSYEQYFGPGTRLTVT.